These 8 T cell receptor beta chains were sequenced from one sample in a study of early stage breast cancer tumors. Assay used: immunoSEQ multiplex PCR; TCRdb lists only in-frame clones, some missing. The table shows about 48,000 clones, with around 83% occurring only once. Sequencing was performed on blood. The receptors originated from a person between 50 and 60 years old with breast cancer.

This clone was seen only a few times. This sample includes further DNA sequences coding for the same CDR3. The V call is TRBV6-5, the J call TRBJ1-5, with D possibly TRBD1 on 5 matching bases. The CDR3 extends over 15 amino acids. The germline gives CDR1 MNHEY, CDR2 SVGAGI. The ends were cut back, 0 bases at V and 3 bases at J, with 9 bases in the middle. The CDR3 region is CASSYSRVPNQPQHF. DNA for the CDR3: TGTGCCAGCAGTTACTCCAGGGTCCCCAATCAGCCCCAGCATTTT.

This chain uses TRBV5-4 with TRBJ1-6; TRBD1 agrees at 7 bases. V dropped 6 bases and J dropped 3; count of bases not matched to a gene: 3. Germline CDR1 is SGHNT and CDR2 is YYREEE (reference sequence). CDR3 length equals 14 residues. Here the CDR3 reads CASNPGGYNSPLHF. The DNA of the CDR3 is TGTGCCAGCAATCCAGGGGGCTATAATTCACCCCTCCACTTT.

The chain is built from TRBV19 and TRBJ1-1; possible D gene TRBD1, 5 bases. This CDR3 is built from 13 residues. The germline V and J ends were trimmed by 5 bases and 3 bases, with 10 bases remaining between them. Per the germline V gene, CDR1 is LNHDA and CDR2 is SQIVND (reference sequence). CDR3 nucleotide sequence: TGTGCCAGTAGTCCGATGGGGGACACTGAAGCTTTCTTT. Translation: CASSPMGDTEAFF.

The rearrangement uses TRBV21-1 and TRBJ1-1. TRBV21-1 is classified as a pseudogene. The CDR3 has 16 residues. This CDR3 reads CASTILVGRLDTEAFF. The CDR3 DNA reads TGTGCCAGCACCATCCTAGTGGGGAGGTTGGACACTGAAGCTTTCTTT.

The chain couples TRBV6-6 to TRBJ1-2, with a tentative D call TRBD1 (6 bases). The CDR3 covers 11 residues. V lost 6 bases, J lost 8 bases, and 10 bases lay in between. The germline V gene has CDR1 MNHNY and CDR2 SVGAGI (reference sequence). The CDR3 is CASSLRGGYTF. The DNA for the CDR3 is TGTGCCAGCAGCCTCAGGGGAGGCTACACCTTC.

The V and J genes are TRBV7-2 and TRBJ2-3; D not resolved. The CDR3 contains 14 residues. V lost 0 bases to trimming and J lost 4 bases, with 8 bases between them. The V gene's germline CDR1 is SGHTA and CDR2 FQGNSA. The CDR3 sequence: CASSLAGRADTQYF. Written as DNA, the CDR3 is TGTGCCAGCAGCTTAGCTGGCCGTGCAGATACGCAGTATTTT.

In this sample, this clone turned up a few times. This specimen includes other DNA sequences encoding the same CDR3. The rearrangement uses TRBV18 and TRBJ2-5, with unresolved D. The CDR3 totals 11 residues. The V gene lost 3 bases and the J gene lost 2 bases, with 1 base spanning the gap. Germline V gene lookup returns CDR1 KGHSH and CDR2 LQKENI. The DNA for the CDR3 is TGTGCCAGCTCACCTCAAGAGACCCAGTACTTC. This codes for CASSPQETQYF.

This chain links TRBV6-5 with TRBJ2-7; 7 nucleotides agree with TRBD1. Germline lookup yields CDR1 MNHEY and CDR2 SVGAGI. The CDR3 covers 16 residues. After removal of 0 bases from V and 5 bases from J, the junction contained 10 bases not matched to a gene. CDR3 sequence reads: CASSYSMGTAVHEQYF. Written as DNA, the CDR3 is TGTGCCAGCAGTTACTCGATGGGGACAGCCGTCCACGAGCAGTACTTC.